A selection of T cell receptor beta chains follows, all from one sample in a study of T cells in Graves' hyperthyroidism and ophthalmopathy. One entry per CDR3 protein, called by TCRdb with MiXCR from the multiplex PCR reads. Altogether 500,000 to 650,000 distinct CDR3 sequences are present, 12% to 15% being singletons, with the ten largest covering around 13%. Sequencing used blood. The receptors originated from a woman aged 40 to 50 with Graves' hyperthyroidism. Each CDR3 is given without its conserved first and last residue. A D gene is named only where the DNA matches it firmly.

-	TRBV11-2	ASNVRGEGYNEQF
TRBD1	TRBV2	ASSEGTGEAAF
TRBD2	TRBV3-1	ASSQDFGGRNIQY
TRBD2	TRBV20-1	SANIPSGTSKTQY
-	TRBV5-1	ANSAQGNTEAF
TRBD2	TRBV19	ASSLAGVPNPF
-	TRBV5-1	ASSLGRQQFMNTEAF
-	TRBV20-1	SARTQLIGLGGTQYNEQF
-	TRBV15	ATTHGYNYGYT
-	TRBV7-9	ASSSWTGGTDTQY